The clone carrying this T cell receptor beta chain was detected a few times. No antigen is known for it. The data originate from a study of cytomegalovirus exposure and HLA in healthy donors. Vbeta (60) and Jbeta (13) primers were used in the PCR. The protocol was immunoSEQ multiplex PCR, while the TCRdb copy is restricted to in-frame clones and leaves out a portion. The data show roughly 150,000 clones, with more than 80% seen just once and 3.5% to 4.5% held by the top ten. General observations from the study: Researchers had no immune exposure information except CMV serostatus available. Reports state that TCR beta sequences accurately predicted most subjects' HLA-A and HLA-B alleles. In a later analysis, TCR beta V- and J-gene trimming was associated with a missense DCLRE1C variant.

The ends lost 6 bases at V and 7 bases at J; junction bases unmatched: 7. CDR1 and CDR2 from the germline V gene are MNHNS and SASEGT. There are 14 residues in the CDR3. Samples came from healthy bone marrow donors. The sequence derives from a middle-aged woman in good health and CMV-seropositive. Material: PBMCs. The V and J genes are TRBV6-1 and TRBJ1-4; 8 bases line up with TRBD1. The CDR3 region has the DNA TGTGCCAGCAGGGCCGGGACAGGAGTTGAAAAACTGTTTTTT. Residues: CASRAGTGVEKLFF.